The source of this TCR beta chain is a study of shared clonotypes between healthy human individuals. The germline gives CDR1 SGHRS, CDR2 YFSETQ. This CDR3 is 13 amino acids long. V was trimmed by 3 bases and J by 7 bases, leaving 13 bases between them. Terminally differentiated effector memory CD45RA+ cells were left out of the naive CD8 fraction, which was CD45RO-negative and positively selected for CCR7. Assay used: immunoSEQ multiplex PCR; TCRdb lists only in-frame clones, some missing. Of hundreds of thousands of clones in the sample, 95% to 97% were seen once. The sequence derives from a woman aged 25 to 39 in good health. The sequencing input was naive CD8+ T cells sorted from blood. The chain has TRBV5-1 and TRBJ1-1; a weak D match, TRBD1 (5 bases). The CDR3 loop is CASSSGAGFEAFF. In DNA, the CDR3 is TGCGCCAGCAGCTCTGGGGCAGGGTTTGAAGCTTTCTTT.